The next 21 T cell receptor beta chains were all read from a single sample in a study of brain T cells in children with intractable seizures. The protocol was immunoSEQ multiplex PCR, while the TCRdb copy is restricted to in-frame clones and leaves out a portion. Of about 64,000 clones listed, approximately 95% were seen once; the top ten hold over 0.35%. The sample was peripheral blood, taken at surgery. The receptors derive from a boy under three years old with focal cortical dysplasia and intractable seizures.

The CDR3 reads CASSSPGQGGGYTF. The CDR3 region has the DNA TGTGCCAGCAGCTCTCCAGGACAGGGGGGAGGCTACACCTTC. The genes are TRBV7-9 and TRBJ1-2, with 10 bases fitting TRBD1. Germline CDR1 and CDR2: SEHNR and FQNEAQ (reference sequence). The CDR3 contains 14 residues. The J segment lost 8 bases and the V segment lost 4 bases, leaving 7 bases of the junction unmatched.

V gene TRBV7-9 combines with J gene TRBJ2-5, with 8 bases aligning to TRBD2. The CDR3 extends over 15 amino acids. Losses at the gene ends were 3 bases for V and 2 bases for J; bases not matched to a gene: 5. CDR1 is SEHNR, CDR2 FQNEAQ, per germline (reference sequence). Here the CDR3 reads CASSLGGLGQETQYF. Written as DNA, the CDR3 is TGTGCCAGCAGCTTGGGGGGACTAGGTCAAGAGACCCAGTACTTC.

DNA of the CDR3: TGTGCCAGCAGCCCGGGACTAGCGGGAGCCCAAGAGACCCAGTACTTC. Protein: CASSPGLAGAQETQYF. The chain couples TRBV11-3 to TRBJ2-5; 14 nucleotides match TRBD2. J lost 1 base, V lost 5 bases, and 3 bases had no gene match. The germline gives CDR1 SGHNT, CDR2 YENEEA. This CDR3 is built from 16 residues.

This clone has only one observation. The chain's CDR3 is CASSQDLAGGHDTQYF. The CDR3 DNA reads TGTGCCAGCAGCCAAGATCTAGCGGGGGGGCATGATACGCAGTATTTT. The chain couples TRBV4-2 to TRBJ2-3; 12 bases line up with TRBD2. With V trimmed by 0 bases and J by 6 bases, 4 bases remained unmatched. CDR1 LGHNA and CDR2 YNFKEQ come from the germline V gene. This CDR3 has 16 amino acids.

This chain connects TRBV4-2 to TRBJ2-1; D unresolved. Per germline, CDR1 LGHNA and CDR2 YNFKEQ. Trimming stripped 0 bases from V and 7 bases from J, with 4 bases between. The CDR3 covers 12 residues. CDR3 coding DNA: TGTGCCAGCAGCCAAGATTGGAATGAGCAGTTCTTC. Translated, it gives CASSQDWNEQFF.

The chain uses TRBV11-2 and TRBJ1-2; D call uncertain. Per the germline V gene, CDR1 is SGHAT and CDR2 is FQNNGV. This CDR3 has 12 amino acids. Deletions cut 5 bases from V and 6 bases from J, with 10 bases between. Written as DNA, the CDR3 is TGTGCCAGCAGCCTGGGTTGGAATGGCTACACCTTC. Its translation: CASSLGWNGYTF.

V and J are TRBV4-3 and TRBJ2-6, with TRBD2 as a possible D gene (5 bases). Germline loops: CDR1 LGHNA, CDR2 YSLEER. The CDR3 is made up of 18 amino acids. V lost 0 bases and J 0 bases, leaving 12 bases between the germline ends. The CDR3 nucleotides are TGCGCCAGCAGCCAAGATTGGGGAGTCGGCTCTGGGGCCAACGTCCTGACTTTC. As protein: CASSQDWGVGSGANVLTF.

V and J are TRBV19 and TRBJ1-6; TRBD1 might be the D (6 bases). Trimming cost V 1 base and J 11 bases, with 18 bases left between them. Looked up from germline, CDR1 is LNHDA and CDR2 is SQIVND (reference sequence). The CDR3 totals 16 residues. CDR3 nucleotide sequence: TGTGCCAGTAGTATAGGTGCAGGGGCTTTCCTCGCACCCCTCCACTTT. Its translation: CASSIGAGAFLAPLHF.

The chain is built from TRBV6-6 and TRBJ1-1; 8 bases are a match to TRBD1. Germline CDR1 reads MNHNY; CDR2 reads SVGAGI (reference sequence). Unmatched junction bases numbered 14, after V lost 5 bases and J lost 3 bases. The CDR3 has 17 amino acids. CDR3 loop: CASSRALGTGHDTEAFF. Written as DNA, the CDR3 is TGTGCCAGCAGTCGAGCTCTCGGGACAGGCCATGACACTGAAGCTTTCTTT.

The rearrangement joins TRBV19 to TRBJ1-1; TRBD1 aligns across 9 bases. Germline values: CDR1 LNHDA, CDR2 SQIVND (reference sequence). CDR3 length equals 17 residues. V was pared by 3 bases and J by 1 base, with 9 bases of the junction left unmatched. The CDR3: CASSMGAGQGWNTEAFF. The CDR3 DNA follows: TGTGCCAGTAGTATGGGGGCCGGACAGGGGTGGAACACTGAAGCTTTCTTT.

The CDR3 nucleotides are TGTGCCAGCTCTACTGTCGGACTCCCTTCGGAAGCTTTCTTT. This encodes CASSTVGLPSEAFF. V and J are TRBV18 and TRBJ1-1; D remains unclear. The CDR3 extends over 14 amino acids. Germline V gene data show CDR1 as KGHSH and CDR2 as LQKENI. The V end lost 6 bases, the J end lost 8 bases, and 19 bases lay between the germline ends. Full variable domain (remainder filled in from reference TRBV18 and TRBJ1-1): NAGVMQNPRHLVRRRGQEARLRCSPMKGHSHVYWYRQLPEEGLKFMVYLQKENIIDESGMPKERFSAEFPKEGPSILRIQQVVRGDSAAYFCASSTVGLPSEAFFGQGTRLTVV.

V usage is TRBV19 and J usage is TRBJ1-1; TRBD1 might be the D (6 bases). Trimming cost V 8 bases and J 4 bases, with 14 bases left between them. Germline V gene lookup returns CDR1 LNHDA and CDR2 SQIVND (reference sequence). The CDR3 runs 13 residues. CDR3 nucleotide sequence: TGTGCCAGTGGTCAGGGGAGGAGCACTGAAGCTTTCTTT. It encodes CASGQGRSTEAFF.

The chain couples TRBV9 to TRBJ2-3; D not certain. Germline CDR1 reads SGDLS; CDR2 reads YYNGEE. V dropped 0 bases and J dropped 2 bases, with 16 bases sitting between them. This CDR3 region has 17 residues. The DNA for the CDR3 is TGTGCCAGCAGCGTAGGTTCTGTACAATTTGCCACAGATACGCAGTATTTT. It specifies CASSVGSVQFATDTQYF.

The chain links TRBV12-3 or TRBV12-4 to TRBJ2-7, with no clear D. This CDR3 comprises 13 residues. Between the trimmed V and J ends, which lost 1 base and 6 bases, there was a span of 10 bases. The CDR3 coding sequence is TGTGCCAGCAGTTTAGGGGCTATAGGCGAGCAGTACTTC. Translation: CASSLGAIGEQYF.

The chain joins TRBV4-2 to TRBJ2-1, with 9 positions matching TRBD2. J lost 7 bases, V lost 5 bases, and 12 bases had no gene match. The CDR3 covers 16 residues. CDR1 and CDR2 from the germline V gene are LGHNA and YNFKEQ. The CDR3 sequence: CASSAKGSGSFNEQFF. In DNA form, the CDR3 reads TGTGCCAGCAGCGCCAAAGGTAGCGGGAGTTTTAATGAGCAGTTCTTC.

J is TRBJ2-1 and V is TRBV5-1; 12 nucleotides agree with TRBD2. V dropped 4 bases and J dropped 2; count of bases not matched to a gene: 4. CDR1 is SGHRS and CDR2 is YFSETQ in the germline V gene. The CDR3 spans 16 residues. The CDR3 coding sequence is TGCGCCAGCAGCCTCAGACTAGCGGGGGCCTACAATGAGCAGTTCTTC. Translating it yields CASSLRLAGAYNEQFF.

The rearrangement links TRBV9 to TRBJ1-6; 9 nucleotides align to TRBD1. The CDR3 spans 15 residues. CDR1 and CDR2 (germline): SGDLS, YYNGEE. V lost 6 bases and J lost 7; bases outside the gene matches: 8. The CDR3: CASTAGQGLNSPLHF. Written as DNA, the CDR3 is TGTGCCAGCACCGCAGGACAGGGGTTAAATTCACCCCTCCACTTT.

Turning to this clone: Other DNA sequences in the same sample also yield this CDR3. V gene TRBV14 combines with J gene TRBJ1-5; D unresolved. Germline values: CDR1 SGHDN, CDR2 FVKESK. Deletions cut 0 bases from V and 0 bases from J, with 0 bases between. The CDR3 has 13 amino acids. CDR3 DNA: TGTGCCAGCAGCCAAGATAGCAATCAGCCCCAGCATTTT. Amino acids: CASSQDSNQPQHF.

The chain recombines TRBV11-2 with TRBJ2-2; the D is unclear. The CDR3 runs 14 residues. Trimming stripped 5 bases from V and 0 bases from J, with 7 bases between. CDR1 SGHAT and CDR2 FQNNGV come from the germline V gene. The DNA for the CDR3 is TGTGCCAGCAGCCCTGCCCCGAACACCGGGGAGCTGTTTTTT. This encodes CASSPAPNTGELFF.

The chain joins TRBV3-1 (or the pseudogene TRBV3-2) to TRBJ2-1, with 8 nucleotides matching TRBD1. CDR3 length equals 14 residues. CDR1 and CDR2 from the germline V gene are LGHDT and YNNKEL (reference sequence). The ends lost 2 bases at V and 6 bases at J; junction bases unmatched: 3. The CDR3 reads CASSQFGTGNEQFF. The CDR3 DNA is TGTGCCAGCAGCCAATTTGGGACAGGCAATGAGCAGTTCTTC.

For the CDR3, the DNA is TGTGCCAGCAGTGTTAATGTGGCAGGTGACGAGCAGTACTTC. Translation: CASSVNVAGDEQYF. The rearrangement links TRBV2 to TRBJ2-7; no clear D. V dropped 4 bases and J dropped 5 bases, with 15 bases sitting between them. The CDR3 contains 14 residues. Germline lookup yields CDR1 SNHLY and CDR2 FYNNEI. The full variable domain, completed using reference TRBV2 and TRBJ2-7, is EPEVTQTPSHQVTQMGQEVILRCVPISNHLYFYWYRQILGQKVEFLVSFYNNEISEKSEIFDDQFSVERPDGSNFTLKIRSTKLEDSAMYFCASSVNVAGDEQYFGPGTRLTVT.